This is a list of T cell receptor beta chains from one sample in a study of cytomegalovirus exposure and HLA in healthy donors. The table came from immunoSEQ multiplex PCR; TCRdb's copy has only in-frame clones and leaves some out. The data show about 140,000 clones, with around 87% seen just once and 7.5% to 9% held by the top ten. Source material: PBMCs. These receptors originate from a man in his late teens or twenties in good health and CMV-seropositive. CDR3s leave out the opening cysteine and the closing phenylalanine or tryptophan. The size entry is marked missing in some rows and otherwise reads once, few, many or a size class.

>NA|TRBV5-1|TRBJ2-7
ASSLADRYSYEQY
>few|TRBV7-3|TRBJ2-3
ASSRLATDTQY
>NA|TRBV7-3|TRBJ2-5
ASSPGLAGVEETQY
>NA|TRBV6-1|TRBJ1-2
ASSELRQGVYGYT
>NA|TRBV27|TRBJ1-5
ASAPTGGGQPQH
>NA|TRBV7-6|TRBJ1-2
ASSLYDYGYT
>NA|TRBV7-8|TRBJ2-2
ASSSLSGELF
>NA|TRBV10-3|TRBJ1-1
AIGTRGMNTEAF
>NA|TRBV7-2|TRBJ1-2
ASSLVGGTGGVYGYT
>NA|TRBV7-3|TRBJ1-1
ASSSGQGDTEAF
>once|TRBV5-4|TRBJ2-7
ASSFSGQGEQY
>NA|TRBV6-1|TRBJ2-5
ASSEVQGQTQY
>NA|TRBV27|TRBJ1-2
ASSGDRAYGYT
>NA|TRBV7-9|TRBJ2-7
ASSEEGQMIYEQY
>NA|TRBV5-6|TRBJ2-4
ASSLFGTGKNIQY
>NA|TRBV27|TRBJ2-7
ASSITLTGSSYEQY
>NA|TRBV12-5|TRBJ2-1
ASGSEGTSGNEQF
>NA|TRBV6-5|TRBJ2-3
ASSWAGGQTDTQY
>NA|TRBV6-6|TRBJ2-3
ASSRRAGDTQY
>NA|TRBV6-5|TRBJ2-5
ASSPLTGLAWTQY
>NA|TRBV6-4|TRBJ2-3
ASSSTGTGTTQY
>NA|TRBV9|TRBJ2-5
ASSVGREGTQY
>NA|TRBV18|TRBJ2-1
ASSPGGRARGYNEQF
>NA|TRBV5-1|TRBJ1-1
ASSPDRPGTEAF